Following are 9 T cell receptor beta chains from one sample sequenced in a study of blood T cell repertoires in COVID-19. TCRdb's table, derived via immunoSEQ multiplex PCR, lists solely in-frame clones and lacks some. The sample holds about 140,000 clones, approximately 84% seen once. The sequenced sample consisted of PBMCs or T cells enriched from blood (not recorded which). All receptors derive from a woman in her forties or fifties with acute COVID-19.

As regards this clone: One end of the junction fails to match germline, which may point to a read error. The same CDR3 is also encoded by other DNA sequences in this sample. V is TRBV10-2 and J is TRBJ1-1; TRBD1 matches 7 bases. The CDR3 totals 13 residues. CDR1 and CDR2 from the germline V gene are WSHSY and SAAADI. The CDR3 spells CASNGQEHTEAFF. The CDR3 region has the DNA TGCGCCAGCAACGGACAGGAGCACACTGAGGCTTTCTTT.

By share of the sample, this clone is medium-sized. V usage is TRBV15 and J usage is TRBJ2-1; 7 bases align to TRBD2. There are 15 residues in the CDR3. V shed 5 bases and J 6 bases; nucleotides not matched to a gene: 10. Germline assignment: CDR1 LNHNV and CDR2 YYDKDF (reference sequence). The CDR3 sequence: CATSGTGTKGNEQFF. In DNA, the CDR3 is TGTGCCACCAGCGGCACCGGGACTAAAGGCAATGAGCAGTTCTTC. The full variable domain, its missing parts supplied by reference TRBV15 and TRBJ2-1, is DAMVIQNPRYQVTQFGKPVTLSCSQTLNHNVMYWYQQKSSQAPKLLFHYYDKDFNNEADTPDNFQSRRPNTSFCFLDIRSPGLGDTAMYLCATSGTGTKGNEQFFGPGTRLTVL.

V and J are TRBV6-5 and TRBJ2-7; D gene ambiguous. CDR1 is MNHEY and CDR2 is SVGAGI in the germline V gene. V lost 5 bases and J 2 bases, leaving 13 bases between the germline ends. The CDR3 extends over 14 amino acids. CDR3 residues: CASSIAPTTYEQYF. The CDR3 DNA is TGTGCCAGCAGTATCGCCCCCACAACCTACGAGCAGTACTTC.

The chain combines TRBV7-2 with TRBJ2-5, with D unresolved. Germline assignment: CDR1 SGHTA and CDR2 FQGNSA. Trimming cost V 5 bases and J 5 bases, with 12 bases left between them. The CDR3 length is 13 residues. The CDR3 loop is CASSLPPTETQYF. DNA of the CDR3: TGTGCCAGCAGCCTACCCCCAACTGAGACCCAGTACTTC.

V gene TRBV4-1 combines with J gene TRBJ1-1, with D tentatively TRBD1 (5 bases). From germline, CDR1 is MGHRA and CDR2 YSYEKL. The V end lost 4 bases, the J end lost 8 bases, and 11 bases lay between the germline ends. The length of the CDR3 is 12 residues. CDR3 sequence reads: CASSPWGGEAFF. The CDR3 nucleotides read TGCGCCAGCAGCCCATGGGGGGGAGAAGCTTTCTTT.

The J gene is TRBJ2-7, the V gene TRBV12-3 or TRBV12-4; D remains unclear. CDR3 size: 13 residues. The ends were cut back, 6 bases at V and 6 bases at J, with 15 bases in the middle. CDR3 bases: TGTGCCAGCAGCCCTCGGGTGACGAGCGAGCAGTACTTC. Translated: CASSPRVTSEQYF.

The gene calls are TRBV5-4 and TRBJ2-1, with D possibly TRBD2 on 6 matching bases. The CDR3 runs to 15 residues. Germline V gene data show CDR1 as SGHNT and CDR2 as YYREEE (reference sequence). V was cut by 5 bases and J by 5 bases, with 17 bases left in between. The CDR3 spells CASRSGTSADNEQFF. CDR3 sequence (DNA): TGTGCCAGCAGATCCGGGACTTCCGCGGACAATGAGCAGTTCTTC.

The rearrangement uses TRBV29-1 and TRBJ1-1, with unresolved D. The CDR3 runs 12 residues. Germline V gives CDR1 SQVTM, CDR2 ANQGSEA. Trimming removed 3 bases at V and 1 base at J, with 6 bases between. In nucleotides, the CDR3 is TGCAGCGTTGAGAGGTGGAACACTGAAGCTTTCTTT. Residues: CSVERWNTEAFF.

The chain links TRBV2 to TRBJ2-7; 9 bases agree with TRBD1. V lost 9 bases to trimming and J lost 3 bases; unmatched junction nucleotides: 3. Germline V CDR1 and CDR2: SNHLY, FYNNEI. This CDR3 has 12 residues. CDR3 coding DNA: TGTGCCAGTGGGACAGGGATCTACGAGCAGTACTTC. Translated: CASGTGIYEQYF. The full variable domain, rest sourced from reference TRBV2 and TRBJ2-7, is EPEVTQTPSHQVTQMGQEVILRCVPISNHLYFYWYRQILGQKVEFLVSFYNNEISEKSEIFDDQFSVERPDGSNFTLKIRSTKLEDSAMYFCASGTGIYEQYFGPGTRLTVT.